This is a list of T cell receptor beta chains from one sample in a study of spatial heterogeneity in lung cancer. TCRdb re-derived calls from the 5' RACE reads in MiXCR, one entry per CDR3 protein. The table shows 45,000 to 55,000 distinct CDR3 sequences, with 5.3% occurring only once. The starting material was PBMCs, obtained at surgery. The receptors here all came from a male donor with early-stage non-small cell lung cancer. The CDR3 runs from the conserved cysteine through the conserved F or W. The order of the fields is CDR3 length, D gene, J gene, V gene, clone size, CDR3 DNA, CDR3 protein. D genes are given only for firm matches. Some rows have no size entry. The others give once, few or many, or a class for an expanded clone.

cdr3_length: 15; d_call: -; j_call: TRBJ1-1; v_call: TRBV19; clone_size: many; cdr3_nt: TGTGCCAGTAGTATTGGAGGACAGATGAACACTGAAGCTTTCTTT; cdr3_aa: CASSIGGQMNTEAFF
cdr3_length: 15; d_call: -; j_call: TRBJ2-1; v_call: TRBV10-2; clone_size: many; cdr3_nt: TGCGCCAGCAGTGAAGACAGTGGCTCCTACAATGAGCAGTTCTTC; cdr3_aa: CASSEDSGSYNEQFF
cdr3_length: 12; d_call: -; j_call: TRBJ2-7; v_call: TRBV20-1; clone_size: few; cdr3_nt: TGCAGTGCTAGAGATCGGGGCAGGGCACAGTACTTC; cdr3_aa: CSARDRGRAQYF
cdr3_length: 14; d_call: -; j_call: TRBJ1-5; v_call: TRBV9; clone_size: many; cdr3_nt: TGTGCCAGCAGCCCCGGGACTGATAATCAGCCCCAGCATTTT; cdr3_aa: CASSPGTDNQPQHF
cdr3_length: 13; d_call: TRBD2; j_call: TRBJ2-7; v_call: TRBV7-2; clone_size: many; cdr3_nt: TGTGCCAGCGCGGGAGGAACAACCTACGAGCAGTACTTC; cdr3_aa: CASAGGTTYEQYF
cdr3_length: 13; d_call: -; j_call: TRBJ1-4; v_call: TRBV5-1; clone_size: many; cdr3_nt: TGCGCCAGCAGCCCTACTCGGGGGGAAAAACTGTTTTTT; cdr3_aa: CASSPTRGEKLFF
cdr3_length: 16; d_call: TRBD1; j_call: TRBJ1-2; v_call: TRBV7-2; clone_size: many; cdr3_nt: TGTGCCAGCAGCCAAACGATAGGACAGGGCGGCTATGGCTACACCTTC; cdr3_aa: CASSQTIGQGGYGYTF
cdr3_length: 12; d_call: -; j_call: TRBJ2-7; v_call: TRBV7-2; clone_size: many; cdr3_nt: TGTGCCAGCAGCCCAACCGTCTACGAGCAGTACTTC; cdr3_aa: CASSPTVYEQYF
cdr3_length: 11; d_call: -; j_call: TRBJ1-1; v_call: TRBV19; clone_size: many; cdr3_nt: TGTGCCAGTAGTATAATCAATGAAGCTTTCTTT; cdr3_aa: CASSIINEAFF
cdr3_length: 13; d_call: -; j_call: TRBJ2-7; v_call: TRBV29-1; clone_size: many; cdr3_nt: TGCAGCGTTGGTGAGCGGCAAACCTACGAGCAGTACTTC; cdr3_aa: CSVGERQTYEQYF
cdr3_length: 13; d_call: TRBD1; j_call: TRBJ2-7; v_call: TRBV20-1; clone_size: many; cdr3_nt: TGCAGTGCTCCTACAGGGGTGGCCTACGAGCAGTACTTC; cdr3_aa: CSAPTGVAYEQYF
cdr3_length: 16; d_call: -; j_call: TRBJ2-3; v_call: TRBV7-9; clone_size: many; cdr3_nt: TGTGCCAGCTTAGGAGGGGACGACCAACGCCCAGATACGCAGTATTTT; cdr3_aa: CASLGGDDQRPDTQYF
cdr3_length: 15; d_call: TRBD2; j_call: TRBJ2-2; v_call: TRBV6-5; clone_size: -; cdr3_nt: TGTGCCAGCCGATGGACTAGCGAGGTGCCCGGGGAGCTGTTTTTT; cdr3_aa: CASRWTSEVPGELFF
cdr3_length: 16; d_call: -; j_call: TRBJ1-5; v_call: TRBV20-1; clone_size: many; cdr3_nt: TGCAGTGCTAGAGATAGAGACAGGCGCTACAATCAGCCCCAGCATTTT; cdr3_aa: CSARDRDRRYNQPQHF
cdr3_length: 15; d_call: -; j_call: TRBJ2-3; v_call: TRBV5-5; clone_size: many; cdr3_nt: TGTGCCAGCAGCTTTTGGGGAGTGGGCTCAGATACGCAGTATTTT; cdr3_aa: CASSFWGVGSDTQYF
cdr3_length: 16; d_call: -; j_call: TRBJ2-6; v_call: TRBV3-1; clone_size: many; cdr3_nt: TGTGCCAGCAGCGCCCGAAGTATGACCGGGGCCAACGTCCTGACTTTC; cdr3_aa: CASSARSMTGANVLTF
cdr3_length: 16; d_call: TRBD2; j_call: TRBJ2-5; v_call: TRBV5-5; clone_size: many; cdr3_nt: TGTGCCAGCAGCTCTACTAGCGGTGGGGTTGCTGAGACCCAGTACTTC; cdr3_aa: CASSSTSGGVAETQYF